The TCR beta chain under discussion was sequenced for a study of T cell changes during pregnancy in multiple sclerosis. The germline V gene encodes CDR1 SGHNT and CDR2 YENEEA. Between the trimmed V and J ends, which lost 5 bases and 4 bases, there was a span of 9 bases. The CDR3 loop spans 12 amino acids. The table came from immunoSEQ multiplex PCR; TCRdb's copy has only in-frame clones and leaves some out. This table has about 59,000 clones, around 93% appearing once. This clonotype was obtained from a female donor in good health, enrolled as a control in a pregnancy study. The rearrangement links TRBV11-3 to TRBJ2-7; a weak D match, TRBD1 (6 bases). The material was peripheral blood, obtained in the second trimester of pregnancy. The CDR3 spells CASSRRGYEQYF. For the CDR3, the DNA is TGTGCCAGCAGCCGTAGGGGGTACGAGCAGTACTTC.